Below, 21 T cell receptor beta chains from the same sample are listed, as sequenced in a study of blood T cell repertoires in COVID-19. Clones were sequenced by immunoSEQ multiplex PCR, and TCRdb holds only the in-frame ones, with some missing. The sample lists fewer than 400,000 clones, roughly 90% occurring once. Source material: PBMCs or T cells enriched from blood (not recorded which). The origin of the receptors is a woman in her 30s who had been exposed to COVID-19.

The V call is TRBV9, the J call TRBJ1-1; TRBD1 aligns across 9 bases. There are 15 residues in the CDR3. V lost 2 bases, J lost 5 bases, and 7 bases stayed unmatched. CDR1 and CDR2 from the germline V gene are SGDLS and YYNGEE. The CDR3 is CASSVNPGTGTEAFF. DNA for the CDR3: TGTGCCAGCAGCGTGAATCCCGGGACAGGGACTGAAGCTTTCTTT.

The chain combines TRBV14 with TRBJ1-2; D is ambiguous. Germline V gene sequence: CDR1 SGHDN, CDR2 FVKESK. The CDR3 has 15 residues. V was shortened by 1 base and J by 11 bases, with 20 bases between the two germline ends. This chain's CDR3 is CASSQGGDFLTRYTF. The CDR3 bases are TGTGCCAGCAGCCAAGGAGGCGACTTCCTTACGAGGTACACCTTC.

This clone appeared once. V gene TRBV7-9 combines with J gene TRBJ2-7; D perhaps matches TRBD1 (8 bases). The V end lost 5 bases, the J end lost 6 bases, and 23 bases lay between the germline ends. The CDR3 is made up of 16 amino acids. Germline CDR1 reads SEHNR; CDR2 reads FQNEAQ (reference sequence). The CDR3, as DNA: TGTGCCAGCAGCCTTCGGACAGGGAGGGAAACTGTCGAGCAGTACTTC. It specifies CASSLRTGRETVEQYF.

V and J are TRBV4-2 and TRBJ2-7, with a weak D call TRBD1 (6 bases). Germline V gives CDR1 LGHNA, CDR2 YNFKEQ. The CDR3 covers 14 residues. The germline V and J ends were trimmed by 4 bases and 4 bases, with 14 bases remaining between them. The CDR3 loop is CASSRENREYEQYF. The CDR3 DNA reads as TGTGCCAGCAGCCGCGAAAACAGGGAATACGAGCAGTACTTC.

The CDR3 reads CASSHPGVGELFF. DNA for the CDR3: TGTGCCAGCAGCCATCCAGGGGTCGGGGAGCTGTTTTTT. The chain uses TRBV27 and TRBJ2-2; D possibly corresponds to TRBD1 (6 bases). The CDR3 loop spans 13 amino acids. V gave up 6 bases and J gave up 7 bases, with 12 bases separating them. Germline CDR1 reads MNHEY; CDR2 reads SMNVEV (reference sequence).

This rearrangement joins TRBV6-5 to TRBJ2-2, with D unclear. The CDR3 runs to 13 residues. Trimming took 10 bases from V and 0 from J, leaving 9 bases between them. Per germline, CDR1 MNHEY and CDR2 SVGAGI. In DNA form, the CDR3 reads TGTGCCACCAGCAGGCCGAACACCGGGGAGCTGTTTTTT. Its translation: CATSRPNTGELFF.

V and J are TRBV19 and TRBJ2-3; the D gene is possibly TRBD1 (6 bases). Germline V gives CDR1 LNHDA, CDR2 SQIVND (reference sequence). The ends were cut back, 7 bases at V and 1 base at J, with 12 bases in the middle. This CDR3 is built from 14 residues. CDR3 residues: CASTPGHRTDTQYF. CDR3 sequence (DNA): TGTGCCAGTACCCCGGGACACCGCACAGATACGCAGTATTTT.

V is TRBV7-9 and J is TRBJ1-1; tentatively, D is TRBD1 (5 bases). The CDR3 runs to 14 residues. V lost 6 bases to trimming and J lost 1 base, with 12 bases between them. CDR1 and CDR2 (germline): SEHNR, FQNEAQ (reference sequence). The CDR3 bases are TGTGCCAGCAGGCGGGACGCGAGGAACACTGAAGCTTTCTTT. This sequence encodes CASRRDARNTEAFF.

The V call is TRBV29-1, the J call TRBJ1-2; 9 nucleotides match TRBD1. Trimming at V came to 6 bases and at J to 2 bases, leaving 7 bases not matched to a gene. Germline V CDR1 and CDR2: SQVTM, ANQGSEA. The CDR3 spans 14 residues. In nucleotides, the CDR3 is TGCAGCGTCGCAGGGACAGGGAGCAACTATGGCTACACCTTC. Translating it yields CSVAGTGSNYGYTF.

The rearrangement links TRBV5-4 to TRBJ2-5, with 8 bases lining up with TRBD2. Germline loops: CDR1 SGHNT, CDR2 YYREEE (reference sequence). The J segment lost 2 bases and the V segment lost 5 bases, leaving 11 bases of the junction unmatched. CDR3 length equals 16 residues. This CDR3 is CASRPTGGLGQETQYF. Here the CDR3 DNA reads TGTGCCAGCAGACCGACGGGGGGGCTGGGACAAGAGACCCAGTACTTC.

The table lists this clone with a few counts. V is TRBV6-5 and J is TRBJ1-6; TRBD1 is a possible D gene (5 bases). The CDR3 contains 15 residues. CDR1 MNHEY and CDR2 SVGAGI come from the germline V gene. V dropped 6 bases and J dropped 9 bases, with 18 bases sitting between them. The CDR3 sequence: CASSSGTLRGSPLHF. The CDR3 coding sequence is TGTGCCAGCAGCTCCGGGACTTTAAGGGGTTCACCCCTCCACTTT.

The V call is TRBV18, the J call TRBJ2-7; TRBD2 is a possible D gene (6 bases). The CDR3 runs to 17 residues. The germline V and J ends were trimmed by 3 bases and 5 bases, with 23 bases remaining between them. Germline CDR1 is KGHSH and CDR2 is LQKENI. CDR3 DNA: TGTGCCAGCTCACCCCCCACCTACACGGGGGAGACCCACGAGCAGTACTTC. Protein: CASSPPTYTGETHEQYF.

The rearrangement joins TRBV7-2 to TRBJ2-5, with TRBD1 matching over 7 bases. V gave up 0 bases and J gave up 5 bases; unmatched junction bases: 6. Germline V gene sequence: CDR1 SGHTA, CDR2 FQGNSA. This CDR3 comprises 15 residues. CDR3 residues: CASSLARGRGETQYF. The CDR3, as DNA: TGTGCCAGCAGCTTAGCGAGAGGCAGGGGGGAGACCCAGTACTTC.

This chain joins TRBV6-5 and TRBJ1-3; D is unresolved. V lost 2 bases and J 1 base, leaving 12 bases between the germline ends. This CDR3 has 16 amino acids. Germline CDR1 MNHEY, CDR2 SVGAGI. The CDR3 here is CASSYLTEFSGNTIYF. The CDR3 DNA reads as TGTGCCAGCAGTTACCTGACTGAGTTTTCTGGAAACACCATATATTTT.

The chain joins TRBV18 to TRBJ2-5, with 7 bases fitting TRBD1. Per the germline V gene, CDR1 is KGHSH and CDR2 is LQKENI. With 5 bases clipped from V and 2 bases from J, the junction kept 2 bases outside the gene matches. The CDR3 totals 13 residues. The CDR3 DNA sequence: TGTGCCAGCTCAGGGACAGATCAAGAGACCCAGTACTTC. This sequence encodes CASSGTDQETQYF.

This chain links TRBV5-8 with TRBJ1-1, with D unresolved. V was clipped by 2 bases and J by 3 bases, with 5 bases between them. CDR1 SGHTS and CDR2 YDEGEE come from the germline V gene. CDR3 length: 12 residues. CDR3: CASSFRDTEAFF. The CDR3 DNA reads TGTGCCAGCAGCTTTCGGGACACTGAAGCTTTCTTT.

This chain connects TRBV6-5 to TRBJ1-4; 9 bases are a match to TRBD1. Germline-derived CDR1 and CDR2 are MNHEY and SVGAGI. The CDR3 contains 13 residues. Germline trimming cut 6 bases from V and 7 bases from J; bases unmatched to any gene: 3. In DNA form, the CDR3 reads TGTGCCAGCAGGCCGGGACAGGGTGAAAAACTGTTTTTT. This gives the protein CASRPGQGEKLFF.

The chain carries TRBV4-3 and TRBJ1-4, with TRBD1 identical over 10 bases. From germline, CDR1 is LGHNA and CDR2 YSLEER. J was trimmed by 7 bases and V by 3 bases; bases with no gene match: 8. This CDR3 has 16 amino acids. CDR3 amino acids: CASSHVMTGGSEKLFF. The CDR3 nucleotides are TGCGCCAGCAGCCATGTTATGACAGGGGGCAGTGAAAAACTGTTTTTT.

The rearrangement uses TRBV6-5 and TRBJ2-5; D possibly corresponds to TRBD1 (5 bases). Germline CDR1 is MNHEY and CDR2 is SVGAGI. The CDR3 loop spans 14 amino acids. V lost 6 bases and J 2 bases, leaving 13 bases between the germline ends. CDR3 region: CASRPRQGQETQYF. In nucleotides, the CDR3 is TGTGCCAGCAGACCCAGGCAGGGTCAAGAGACCCAGTACTTC.

The chain couples TRBV3-1 (or the pseudogene TRBV3-2) to TRBJ1-5; 9 bases line up with TRBD1. The trim removed 3 bases at V and 5 bases at J, leaving 5 bases unmatched. The CDR3 loop spans 15 amino acids. The germline V gene encodes CDR1 LGHDT and CDR2 YNNKEL (reference sequence). CDR3 bases: TGTGCCAGCAGCCAGGGGACAGGGATTGATCAGCCCCAGCATTTT. This encodes CASSQGTGIDQPQHF.

The J gene is TRBJ1-1, the V gene TRBV9, with a possible D match to TRBD1 (5 bases). CDR1 and CDR2 from the germline V gene are SGDLS and YYNGEE. Trimming took 4 bases from V and 1 from J, leaving 11 bases between them. The CDR3 has 14 amino acids. The CDR3: CASSPGLTNTEAFF. CDR3 nucleotide sequence: TGTGCCAGCAGCCCGGGACTTACGAACACTGAAGCTTTCTTT.